Listed here are 11 T cell receptor beta chains from one sample, sequenced in a study of shared clonotypes between healthy human individuals. Sequenced by immunoSEQ multiplex PCR; TCRdb stores in-frame clones only, minus some. Of about 680,000 clones listed, around 72% are singletons. What was sequenced was memory CD4+ T cells sorted from blood. Subset defined: CD45RA-negative fraction. These receptors were obtained from a woman between 25 and 40 years old in good health.

This clone occurred many times. CDR3 DNA: TGCGCCAGCAGCCCGACTTCGACAGGCACTAACTATGGCTACACCTTC. Translation gives CASSPTSTGTNYGYTF. The chain is built from TRBV4-1 and TRBJ1-2; tentative D call: TRBD1 (6 bases). Trimming stripped 4 bases from V and 0 bases from J, with 15 bases between. Germline values: CDR1 MGHRA, CDR2 YSYEKL. The CDR3 consists of 16 residues.

The chain recombines TRBV5-1 with TRBJ1-2; TRBD1 is a possible D gene (6 bases). Per germline, CDR1 SGHRS and CDR2 YFSETQ. This CDR3 region has 14 residues. V lost 0 bases and J lost 3, with 9 bases in between. This chain's CDR3 is CASSLADSHYGYTF. CDR3 bases: TGCGCCAGCAGCTTGGCGGACAGTCACTATGGCTACACCTTC. The full variable domain, with the rest looked up from reference TRBV5-1 and TRBJ1-2, is KAGVTQTPRYLIKTRGQQVTLSCSPISGHRSVSWYQQTPGQGLQFLFEYFSETQRNKGNFPGRFSGRQFSNSRSEMNVSTLELGDSALYLCASSLADSHYGYTFGSGTRLTVV.

Here the CDR3 reads CASSLGPMTDYGYTF. CDR3 DNA sequence: TGTGCCAGCAGTTTAGGCCCGATGACGGACTATGGCTACACCTTC. V usage is TRBV27 and J usage is TRBJ1-2; no clear D gene. The CDR3 has 15 residues. Trimming took off 2 bases at V and 3 bases at J, with 13 bases between the two ends. Germline V gene lookup returns CDR1 MNHEY and CDR2 SMNVEV (reference sequence).

The V call is TRBV12-5, the J call TRBJ2-1; 9 bases map to TRBD2. V lost 0 bases, J lost 0 bases, and 0 bases stayed unmatched. The germline V gene encodes CDR1 LGHNT and CDR2 FRNRAP. The CDR3 is 16 amino acids. This CDR3 reads CASGLVLAGSYNEQFF. CDR3 in DNA: TGTGCTAGTGGTTTGGTACTAGCGGGCTCCTACAATGAGCAGTTCTTC.

The genes are TRBV2 and TRBJ2-7; D possibly uses TRBD1 or TRBD2 (6 bases each). CDR1 and CDR2 (germline): SNHLY, FYNNEI. CDR3 length: 11 residues. The CDR3 nucleotides read TGTGCGATTGGGGGCGGAGGGGAGCAGTACTTC. Its protein product is CAIGGGGEQYF.

This chain links TRBV9 with TRBJ1-3; 7 bases match TRBD1. J lost 8 bases, V lost 0 bases, and 8 bases had no gene match. There are 15 residues in the CDR3. Germline CDR1 reads SGDLS; CDR2 reads YYNGEE. CDR3 sequence: CASSVDRGQWDTIYF. CDR3 bases: TGTGCCAGCAGCGTAGACAGGGGACAATGGGACACCATATATTTT.

The genes are TRBV5-1 and TRBJ2-6, with D perhaps TRBD1 (6 bases). There are 20 residues in the CDR3. From germline, CDR1 is SGHRS and CDR2 YFSETQ. V was shortened by 2 bases and J by 0 bases, with 21 bases between the two germline ends. This CDR3 reads CASSFSQGKRGVSGANVLTF. In nucleotides, the CDR3 is TGCGCCAGCAGCTTCTCGCAGGGGAAAAGAGGAGTCTCTGGGGCCAACGTCCTGACTTTC.

The chain recombines TRBV18 with TRBJ2-3; 11 nucleotides line up with TRBD2. Germline lookup yields CDR1 KGHSH and CDR2 LQKENI. The CDR3 sequence is 17 residues long. Trimming cost V 3 bases and J 13 bases; bases outside gene matches: 18. CDR3 DNA sequence: TGTGCCAGCTCACCGAGCGGACCGGGACTAGCGGCCACTGACGAGTATTTT. This encodes CASSPSGPGLAATDEYF. Supplemented by reference TRBV18 and TRBJ2-3, the full variable domain reads NAGVMQNPRHLVRRRGQEARLRCSPMKGHSHVYWYRQLPEEGLKFMVYLQKENIIDESGMPKERFSAEFPKEGPSILRIQQVVRGDSAAYFCASSPSGPGLAATDEYFGPGTRLTVL.

The chain joins TRBV18 to TRBJ2-7, with D possibly being TRBD1 (6 bases). Per germline, CDR1 KGHSH and CDR2 LQKENI. This CDR3 spans 14 amino acids. Trimming stripped 5 bases from V and 4 bases from J, with 15 bases between. For the CDR3, the DNA is TGTGCCAGCTCAACCTGGACAGAGTCTTACGAGCAGTACTTC. The encoded protein is CASSTWTESYEQYF.

V usage is TRBV6-1 and J usage is TRBJ2-1; D is undetermined. The V end lost 1 base, the J end lost 5 bases, and 18 bases lay between the germline ends. The CDR3 loop spans 17 amino acids. Germline lookup yields CDR1 MNHNS and CDR2 SASEGT. CDR3 loop: CASSEGRLGYGDNEQFF. As DNA, the CDR3 is TGTGCCAGCAGTGAAGGTCGGCTGGGGTATGGGGACAATGAGCAGTTCTTC.

This chain uses TRBV5-4 with TRBJ1-1, with D maybe TRBD1 (5 bases). Germline CDR1 reads SGHNT; CDR2 reads YYREEE (reference sequence). V was pared by 4 bases and J by 0 bases, with 10 bases between. CDR3 length: 14 residues. This CDR3 reads CASSPGTVNTEAFF. DNA of the CDR3: TGTGCCAGCAGCCCGGGGACGGTGAACACTGAAGCTTTCTTT.